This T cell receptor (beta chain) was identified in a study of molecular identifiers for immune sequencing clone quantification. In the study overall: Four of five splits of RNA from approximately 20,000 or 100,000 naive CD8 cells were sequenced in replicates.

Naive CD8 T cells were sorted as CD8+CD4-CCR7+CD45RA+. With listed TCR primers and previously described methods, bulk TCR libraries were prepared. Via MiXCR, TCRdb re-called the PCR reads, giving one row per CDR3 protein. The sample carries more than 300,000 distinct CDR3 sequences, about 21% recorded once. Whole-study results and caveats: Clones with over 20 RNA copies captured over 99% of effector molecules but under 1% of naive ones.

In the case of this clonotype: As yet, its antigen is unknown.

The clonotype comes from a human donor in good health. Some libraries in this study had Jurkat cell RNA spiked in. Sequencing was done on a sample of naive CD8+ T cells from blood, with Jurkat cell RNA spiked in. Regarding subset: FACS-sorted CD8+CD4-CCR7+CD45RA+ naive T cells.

The CDR3 region has the DNA TGCAGCGTTGGGGCCAGATTAGGGACCTACAATGAGCAGTTCTTC. It is translated as CSVGARLGTYNEQFF. The rearrangement uses TRBV29-1 and TRBJ2-1; D ambiguous. This CDR3 comprises 15 residues. Trimming removed 4 bases from V and 2 bases from J, with 15 bases in between. The germline V gene has CDR1 SQVTM and CDR2 ANQGSEA.